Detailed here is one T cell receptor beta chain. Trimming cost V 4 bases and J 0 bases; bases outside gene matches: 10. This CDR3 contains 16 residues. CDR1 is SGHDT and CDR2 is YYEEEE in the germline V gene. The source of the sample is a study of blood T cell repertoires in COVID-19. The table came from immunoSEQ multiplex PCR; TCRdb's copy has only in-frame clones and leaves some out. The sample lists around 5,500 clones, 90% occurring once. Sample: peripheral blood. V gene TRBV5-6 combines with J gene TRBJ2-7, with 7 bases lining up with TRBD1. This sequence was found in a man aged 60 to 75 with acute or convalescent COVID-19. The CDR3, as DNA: TGTGCCAGCAGCGGCCTCCCCGGGACAGACTCCTACGAGCAGTACTTC. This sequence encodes CASSGLPGTDSYEQYF. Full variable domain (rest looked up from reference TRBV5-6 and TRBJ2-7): DAGVTQSPTHLIKTRGQQVTLRCSPKSGHDTVSWYQQALGQGPQFIFQYYEEEERQRGNFPDRFSGHQFPNYSSELNVNALLLGDSALYLCASSGLPGTDSYEQYFGPGTRLTVT.